Sequencing of this T cell receptor beta chain was carried out in a study of shared clonotypes between healthy human individuals. Positively selected for CCR7, the CD45RO-negative cells used as naive CD8 cells excluded terminally differentiated effector memory CD45RA+ cells. The table came from immunoSEQ multiplex PCR; TCRdb's copy has only in-frame clones and leaves some out. The table lists about 2 million clones, about 95% of them singletons. In germline, CDR1 is SEHNR, CDR2 FQNEAQ (reference sequence). V dropped 6 bases and J dropped 5 bases, with 10 bases sitting between them. The CDR3 is 12 amino acids.

V usage is TRBV7-9 and J usage is TRBJ2-5; D possibly corresponds to TRBD2 (5 bases). The TCR originated in a man aged 18-30 years in good health. The sequencing input was naive CD8+ T cells sorted from blood. CDR3 in amino acids: CASSGGGETQYF. The CDR3 region has the DNA TGTGCCAGCAGTGGAGGCGGGGAGACCCAGTACTTC.